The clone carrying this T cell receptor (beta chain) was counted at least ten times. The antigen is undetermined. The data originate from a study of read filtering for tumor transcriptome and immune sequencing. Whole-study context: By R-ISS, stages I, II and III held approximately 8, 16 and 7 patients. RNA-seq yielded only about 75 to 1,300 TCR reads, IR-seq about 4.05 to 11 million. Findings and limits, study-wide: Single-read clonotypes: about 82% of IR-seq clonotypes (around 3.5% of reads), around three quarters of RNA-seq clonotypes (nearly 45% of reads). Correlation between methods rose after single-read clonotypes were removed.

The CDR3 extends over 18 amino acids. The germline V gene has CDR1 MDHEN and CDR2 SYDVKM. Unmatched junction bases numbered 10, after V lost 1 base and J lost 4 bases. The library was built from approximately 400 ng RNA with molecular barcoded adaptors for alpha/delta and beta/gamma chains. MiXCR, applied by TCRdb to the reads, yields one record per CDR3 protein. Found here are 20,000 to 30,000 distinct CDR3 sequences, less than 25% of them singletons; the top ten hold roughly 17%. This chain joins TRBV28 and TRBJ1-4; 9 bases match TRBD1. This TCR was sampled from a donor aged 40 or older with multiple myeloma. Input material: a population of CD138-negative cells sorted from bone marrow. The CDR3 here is CASSLFSYRGPGNEKLFF. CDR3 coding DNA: TGTGCCAGCAGTTTATTCAGTTACAGGGGGCCGGGTAATGAAAAACTGTTTTTT.